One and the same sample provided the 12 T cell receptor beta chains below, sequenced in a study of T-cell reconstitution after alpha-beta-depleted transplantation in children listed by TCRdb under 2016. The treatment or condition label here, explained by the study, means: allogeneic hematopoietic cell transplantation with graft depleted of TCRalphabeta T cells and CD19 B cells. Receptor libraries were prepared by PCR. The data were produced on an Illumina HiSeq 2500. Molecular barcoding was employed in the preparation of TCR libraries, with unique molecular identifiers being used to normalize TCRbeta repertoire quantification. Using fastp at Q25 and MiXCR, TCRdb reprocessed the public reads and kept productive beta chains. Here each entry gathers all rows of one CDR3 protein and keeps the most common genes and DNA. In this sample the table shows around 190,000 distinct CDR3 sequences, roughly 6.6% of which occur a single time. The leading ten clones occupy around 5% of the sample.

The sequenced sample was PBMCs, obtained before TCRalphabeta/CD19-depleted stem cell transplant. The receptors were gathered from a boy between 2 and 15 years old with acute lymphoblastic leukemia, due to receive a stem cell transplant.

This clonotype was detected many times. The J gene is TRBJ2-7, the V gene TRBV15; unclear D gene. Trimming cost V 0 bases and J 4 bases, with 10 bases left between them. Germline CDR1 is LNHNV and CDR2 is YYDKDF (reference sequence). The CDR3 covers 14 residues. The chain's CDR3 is CATSRDTDFYEQYF. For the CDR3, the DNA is TGTGCCACCAGCAGAGATACAGATTTTTACGAGCAGTACTTC.

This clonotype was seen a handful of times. For the CDR3, the DNA is TGCAGTGCTAGGGCCGGGACCTCGGCACGGACAGATACGCAGTATTTT. Its protein is CSARAGTSARTDTQYF. The chain combines TRBV20-1 with TRBJ2-3; D is tentatively TRBD1 or TRBD2 (5 bases each). The germline V gene encodes CDR1 DFQATT and CDR2 SNEGSKA (reference sequence). V lost 3 bases and J lost 3, with 19 bases in between. CDR3 length equals 16 residues.

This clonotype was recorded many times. The DNA for the CDR3 is TGCGCCAGCAGCCAAGGCTTTAGCGGAAGCTCCTACGAGCAGTACTTC. Its protein is CASSQGFSGSSYEQYF. The J gene is TRBJ2-7, the V gene TRBV4-1; the D gene is possibly TRBD2 (6 bases). CDR3 length equals 16 residues. Trimming stripped 1 base from V and 0 bases from J, with 13 bases between. Germline values: CDR1 MGHRA, CDR2 YSYEKL.

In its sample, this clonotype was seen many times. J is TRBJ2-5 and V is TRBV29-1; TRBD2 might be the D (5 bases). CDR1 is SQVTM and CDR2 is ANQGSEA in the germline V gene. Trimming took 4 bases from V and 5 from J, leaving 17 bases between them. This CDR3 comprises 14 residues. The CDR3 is CSVVVGMARETQYF. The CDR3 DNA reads TGCAGCGTTGTCGTCGGGATGGCCCGGGAGACCCAGTACTTC.

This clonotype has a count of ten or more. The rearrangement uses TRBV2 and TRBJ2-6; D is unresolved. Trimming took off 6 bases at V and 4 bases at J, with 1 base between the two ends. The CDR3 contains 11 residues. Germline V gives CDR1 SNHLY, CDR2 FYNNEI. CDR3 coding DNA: TGTGCCAGCAGGGGGGCCAACGTCCTGACTTTC. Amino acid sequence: CASRGANVLTF.

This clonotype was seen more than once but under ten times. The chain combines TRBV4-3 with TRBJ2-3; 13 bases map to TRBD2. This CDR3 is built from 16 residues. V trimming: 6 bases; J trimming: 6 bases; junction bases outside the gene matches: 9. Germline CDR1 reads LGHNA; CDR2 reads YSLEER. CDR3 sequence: CASSPGLAGVRDTQYF. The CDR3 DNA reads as TGCGCCAGCAGTCCTGGACTAGCGGGAGTTAGGGATACGCAGTATTTT.

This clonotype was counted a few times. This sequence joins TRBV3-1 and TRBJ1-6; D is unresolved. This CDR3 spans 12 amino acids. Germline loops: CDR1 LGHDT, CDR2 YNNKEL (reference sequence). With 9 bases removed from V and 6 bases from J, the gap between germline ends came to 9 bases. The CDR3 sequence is CASRSGNSPLHF. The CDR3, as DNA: TGTGCCAGTCGGTCGGGTAATTCACCCCTCCACTTT.

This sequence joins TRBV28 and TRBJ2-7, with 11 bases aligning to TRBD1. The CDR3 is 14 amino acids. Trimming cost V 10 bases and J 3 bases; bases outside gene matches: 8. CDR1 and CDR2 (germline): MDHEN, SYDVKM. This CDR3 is CAITPGTGGYEQYF. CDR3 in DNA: TGTGCCATCACTCCAGGGACAGGGGGCTACGAGCAGTACTTC. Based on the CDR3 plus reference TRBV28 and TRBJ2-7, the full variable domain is DVKVTQSSRYLVKRTGEKVFLECVQDMDHENMFWYRQDPGLGLRLIYFSYDVKMKEKGDIPEGYSVSREKKERFSLILESASTNQTSMYLCAITPGTGGYEQYFGPGTRLTVT.

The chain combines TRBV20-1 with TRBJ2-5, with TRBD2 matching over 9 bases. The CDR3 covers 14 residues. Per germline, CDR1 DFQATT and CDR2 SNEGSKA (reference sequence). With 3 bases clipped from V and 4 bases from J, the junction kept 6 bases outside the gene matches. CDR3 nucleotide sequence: TGCAGTGCTAGTCCTCTGACTAGCGGAGAGACCCAGTACTTC. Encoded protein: CSASPLTSGETQYF.

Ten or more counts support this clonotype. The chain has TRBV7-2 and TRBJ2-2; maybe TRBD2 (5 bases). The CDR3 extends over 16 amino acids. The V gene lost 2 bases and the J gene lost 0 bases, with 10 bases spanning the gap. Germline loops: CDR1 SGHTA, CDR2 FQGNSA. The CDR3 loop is CASSLSGLANTGELFF. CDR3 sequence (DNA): TGTGCCAGCAGCTTAAGTGGACTCGCGAACACCGGGGAGCTGTTTTTT.

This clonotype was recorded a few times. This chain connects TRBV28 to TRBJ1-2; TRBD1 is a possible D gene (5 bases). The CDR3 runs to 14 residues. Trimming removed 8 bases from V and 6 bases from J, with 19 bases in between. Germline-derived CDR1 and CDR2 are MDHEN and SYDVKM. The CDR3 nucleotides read TGTGCCAGCTTACCAAGGGAGGGGATCAATGGCTACACCTTC. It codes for CASLPREGINGYTF.

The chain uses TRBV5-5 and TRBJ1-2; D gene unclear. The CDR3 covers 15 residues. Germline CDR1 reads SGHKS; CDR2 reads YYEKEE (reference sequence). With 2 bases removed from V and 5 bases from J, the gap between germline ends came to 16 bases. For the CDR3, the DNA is TGTGCCAGCAGCTTAGATCCGGGGAGACTTTATGGCTACACCTTC. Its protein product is CASSLDPGRLYGYTF.